The T cell receptor (gamma chain) described here comes from a study of Vδ1+ human thymocytes. Study outcomes and limitations: Bulk data may be misread because of unexpected Vdelta2 sequences. Roughly 22% of thymic delta-chain sequences were Vdelta2, with few Vdelta3, unlike blood Vdelta1+ controls. Highly polyclonal TRG and TRD repertoires with Gaussian CDR3 length distributions appeared in thymus.

This CDR3 is built from 13 residues. Trimming removed 0 bases from V and 6 bases from J; junction bases left unmatched: 5. The germline V gene has CDR1 EGSTGY and CDR2 YDSYTSSV. Points on this clone: Its antigen is undetermined. This may be a read error, as it is one base from a much larger clone. The same CDR3 also results from other DNA sequences found in this sample.

The template was reverse-transcribed extracted RNA. Multiplex PCR used pooled V-gene forward primers and a constant-region reverse primer to amplify CDR3s. TCRdb re-processed the multiplex PCR reads using CATT. The table shows more than 35,000 gamma-chain clones, with around 21% occurring only once. Sorted Vdelta1+ thymocytes were roughly 96% to 99.6% pure. This clonotype was sampled from a girl less than two years old who had congenital heart surgery. The chain uses TRGV4 and TRGJ1 or TRGJ2. The sequencing input was Vdelta1+ gamma-delta thymocytes from the thymus. Subset indicated: FACS-sorted CD3+ TCRalphabeta- TCRVdelta1+ TCRVdelta2- thymocytes. The CDR3 region is CATWDGLCYKKLF. The CDR3 region has the DNA TGTGCCACCTGGGATGGGCTTTGTTATAAGAAACTCTTT.